This note documents a single T cell receptor (beta chain) sequence. This clonotype came up a few times. The antigen this receptor binds is unknown. Base qualities are not provided; no much larger clone lies one nucleotide away. CDR1 is given as DFQATT and CDR2 as SNEGSKA, both from the germline V gene (reference sequence). Trimming removed 1 base from V and 3 bases from J; the gene matches leave 8 bases unexplained. The CDR3 goes from the cysteine to the phenylalanine over 16 residues. CDR3 DNA only is kept here, 48 bases in frame from base 1. This sample was taken from a study of response to subunit inactivated influenza vaccine (dated by TCRdb to 2016 to 2019). For context, the study as a whole: To follow how T cells responded to a trivalent subunit inactivated influenza vaccine, the researchers relied on deep quantitative profiling of the T cell receptor repertoire. Overall results and qualifications from the work: The authors suggested that each seasonal influenza vaccination may recruit only a limited number of new T cells.

Receptor amplification or capture employed RT-PCR. Sequencing was carried out with an Illumina HiSeq 2500. TCRdb reanalyzed the raw reads on its own, using fastp at Q25 for trimming and MiXCR for clone calling, and kept in-frame beta chains. CDR3 protein sequences are deduplicated, and each keeps its most common genes and DNA. The sample table contains approximately 160,000 distinct CDR3 sequences; only one count was recorded for approximately 11% of them. Together, the top ten hold about a third of the sample. The V and J genes are TRBV20-1 and TRBJ2-1, with 8 central nucleotides matching TRBD1. The sample consisted of CD8+ T cells sorted from PBMCs, taken 23 months after vaccination. This clonotype was sampled from a man in his fifties or sixties who received an inactivated influenza vaccine. Donor details come from another sample of the same person, matched by shared clones. CDR3 reads: CSARAVRGRDYNEQFF. The nucleotide sequence is TGCAGTGCTAGAGCGGTCAGGGGGCGCGACTACAATGAGCAGTTCTTC.